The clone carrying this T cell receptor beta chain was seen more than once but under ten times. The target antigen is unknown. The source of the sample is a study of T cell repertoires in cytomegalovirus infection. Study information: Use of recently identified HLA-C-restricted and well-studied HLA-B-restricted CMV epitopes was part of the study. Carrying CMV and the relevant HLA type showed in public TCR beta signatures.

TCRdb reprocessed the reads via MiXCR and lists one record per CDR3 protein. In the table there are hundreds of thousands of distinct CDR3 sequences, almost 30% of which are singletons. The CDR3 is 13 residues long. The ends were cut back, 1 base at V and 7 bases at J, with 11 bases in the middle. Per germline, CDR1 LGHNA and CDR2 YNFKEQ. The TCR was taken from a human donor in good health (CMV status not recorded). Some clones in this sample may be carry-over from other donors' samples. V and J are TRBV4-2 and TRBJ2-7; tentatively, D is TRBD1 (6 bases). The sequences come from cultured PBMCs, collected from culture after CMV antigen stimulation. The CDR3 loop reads CASSQVQGREQYF. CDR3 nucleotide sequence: TGTGCCAGCAGCCAAGTGCAGGGGCGGGAGCAGTACTTC.